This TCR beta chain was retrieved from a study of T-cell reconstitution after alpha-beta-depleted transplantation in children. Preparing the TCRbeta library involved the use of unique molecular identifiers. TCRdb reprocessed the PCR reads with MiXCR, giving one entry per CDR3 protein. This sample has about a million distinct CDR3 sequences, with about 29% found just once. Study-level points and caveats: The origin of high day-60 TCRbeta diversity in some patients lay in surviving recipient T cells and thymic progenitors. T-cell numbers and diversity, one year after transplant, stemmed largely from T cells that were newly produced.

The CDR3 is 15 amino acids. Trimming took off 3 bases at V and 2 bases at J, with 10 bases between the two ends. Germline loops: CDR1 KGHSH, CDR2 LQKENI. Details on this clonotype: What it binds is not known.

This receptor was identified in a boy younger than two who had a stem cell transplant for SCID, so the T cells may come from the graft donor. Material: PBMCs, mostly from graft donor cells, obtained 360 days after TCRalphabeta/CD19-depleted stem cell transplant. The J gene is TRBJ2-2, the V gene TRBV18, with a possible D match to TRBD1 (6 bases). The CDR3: CASSPRTVNTGELFF. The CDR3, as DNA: TGTGCCAGCTCACCTAGGACAGTAAACACCGGGGAGCTGTTTTTT.